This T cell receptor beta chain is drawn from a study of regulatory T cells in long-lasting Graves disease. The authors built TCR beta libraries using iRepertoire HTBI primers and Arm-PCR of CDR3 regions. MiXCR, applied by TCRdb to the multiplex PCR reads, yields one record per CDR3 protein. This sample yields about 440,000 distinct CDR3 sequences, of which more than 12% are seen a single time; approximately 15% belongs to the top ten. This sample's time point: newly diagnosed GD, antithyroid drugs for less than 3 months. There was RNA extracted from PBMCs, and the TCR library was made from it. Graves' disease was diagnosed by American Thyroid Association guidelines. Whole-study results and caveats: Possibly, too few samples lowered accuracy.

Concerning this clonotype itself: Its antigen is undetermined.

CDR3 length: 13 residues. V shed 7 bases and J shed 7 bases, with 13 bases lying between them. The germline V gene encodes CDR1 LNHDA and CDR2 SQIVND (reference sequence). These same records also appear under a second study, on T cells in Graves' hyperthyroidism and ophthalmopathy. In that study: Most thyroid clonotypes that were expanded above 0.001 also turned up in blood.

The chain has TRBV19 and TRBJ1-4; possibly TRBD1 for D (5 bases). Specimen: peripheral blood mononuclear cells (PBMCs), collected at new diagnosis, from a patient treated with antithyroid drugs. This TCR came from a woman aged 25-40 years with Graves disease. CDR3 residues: CASTSRRGEKLFF. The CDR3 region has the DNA TGTGCCAGTACGAGCAGGAGGGGTGAAAAACTGTTTTTT.